The clone carrying this T cell receptor beta chain was seen many times. Its antigen is undetermined. Using constant-segment primers, 5'RACE produced TCR alpha and TCR beta cDNA libraries carrying sample barcodes and UMIs. TCRdb re-called the 5' RACE reads through MiXCR, storing one row per CDR3 protein. The sample includes around 250,000 distinct CDR3 sequences, roughly 14% of them seen just once. The CDR3 length is 17 residues. Germline V lookup: CDR1 KGHDR, CDR2 SFDVKD. Trimming took 3 bases from V and 5 from J; bases not matched to a gene: 12. The data originate from a study of T-cell memory formation after mild COVID-19. Study findings and constraints: Among contracting clones, CD4+ were mainly CM/EM and CD8+ enriched in EMRA. Pre-infection memory carried some responding clones, suggesting that cross-reactive memory joined.

The chain uses TRBV24-1 and TRBJ1-5; 7 bases line up with TRBD1. The TCR originated in an adult woman who had mild COVID-19 (a few samples of this study predate the infection). Cell type and time point are not known. The sample taken for sequencing was PBMCs or a T cell subset sorted from them (not recorded which). The CDR3 protein is CATSDPWRNRGDQPQHF. The DNA for the CDR3 is TGTGCCACCAGTGATCCGTGGCGGAACAGGGGTGATCAGCCCCAGCATTTT.